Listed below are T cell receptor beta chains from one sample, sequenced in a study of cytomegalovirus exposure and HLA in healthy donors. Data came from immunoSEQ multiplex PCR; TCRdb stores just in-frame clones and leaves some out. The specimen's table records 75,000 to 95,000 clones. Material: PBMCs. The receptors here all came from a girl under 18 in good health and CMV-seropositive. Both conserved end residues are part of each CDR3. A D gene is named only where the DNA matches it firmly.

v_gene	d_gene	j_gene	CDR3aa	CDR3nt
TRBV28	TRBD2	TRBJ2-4	CASRPAGDAKNIQYF	TGTGCCAGCAGACCAGCGGGGGACGCCAAAAACATTCAGTACTTC
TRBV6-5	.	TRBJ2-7	CASSYGASSYEQYF	TGTGCCAGCAGTTACGGTGCCAGTTCCTACGAGCAGTACTTC
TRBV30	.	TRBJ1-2	CAWSVLGAQVPYTF	TGTGCCTGGAGTGTGTTGGGGGCCCAGGTGCCCTACACCTTC
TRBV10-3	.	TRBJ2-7	CAISADYEQYF	TGTGCCATCAGTGCAGACTACGAGCAGTACTTC
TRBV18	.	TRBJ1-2	CASSPPELANYGYTF	TGTGCCAGCTCACCACCTGAGTTAGCCAACTATGGCTACACCTTC
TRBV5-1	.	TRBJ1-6	CASSQGPSGNSPLHF	TGCGCCAGCAGCCAGGGTCCTTCGGGTAATTCACCCCTCCACTTT
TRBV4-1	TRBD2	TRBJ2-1	CASSQALAGTSGTYNEQFF	TGCGCCAGCAGCCAAGCTCTGGCCGGGACTAGTGGGACCTACAATGAGCAGTTCTTC
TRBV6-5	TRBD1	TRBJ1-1	CASSLQGSGIGEAFF	TGTGCCAGCAGTCTACAGGGGTCGGGTATCGGTGAAGCTTTCTTT
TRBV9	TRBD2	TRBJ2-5	CASSVVPSGVQETQYF	TGTGCCAGCAGCGTAGTTCCTAGCGGGGTGCAAGAGACCCAGTACTTC
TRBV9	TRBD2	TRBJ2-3	CASSSPSGLTDTQYF	TGTGCCAGCAGCTCTCCTAGCGGGCTCACAGATACGCAGTATTTT
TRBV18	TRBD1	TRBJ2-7	CASSPPDREPYEQYF	TGTGCCAGCTCACCACCGGACAGGGAACCCTACGAGCAGTACTTC
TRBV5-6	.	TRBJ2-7	CASRADSFTYEQSF	TGTGCCAGCAGGGCGGACAGTTTTACCTACGAGCAGTCCTTC
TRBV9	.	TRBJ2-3	CASSSQGSTDTQYF	TGTGCCAGCAGCTCACAGGGATCCACAGATACGCAGTATTTT
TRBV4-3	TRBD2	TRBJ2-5	CASSEGLEETQYF	TGCGCCAGCAGCGAGGGACTAGAGGAGACCCAGTACTTC
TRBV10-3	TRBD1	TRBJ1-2	CAISRGQGISYGYTF	TGTGCCATCAGCAGAGGACAGGGCATCAGCTATGGCTACACCTTC
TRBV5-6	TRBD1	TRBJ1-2	CASSWGQGFSYTF	TGTGCCAGCAGCTGGGGACAGGGGTTTAGCTACACCTTC
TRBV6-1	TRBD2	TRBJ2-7	CASRLAGGEQYF	TGTGCCAGCAGACTAGCGGGCGGGGAGCAGTACTTC
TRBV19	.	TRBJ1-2	CASSYTGHGYTF	TGTGCCAGTAGCTATACAGGGCACGGCTACACCTTC
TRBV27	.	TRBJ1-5	CASSPDTSNQPQHF	TGTGCCAGCAGTCCGGACACTAGCAATCAGCCCCAGCATTTT
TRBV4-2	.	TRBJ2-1	CASSQGDGQYLTFEQFF	TGTGCCAGCAGCCAAGGCGACGGACAGTACCTAACCTTTGAGCAGTTCTTC
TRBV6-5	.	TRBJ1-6	CASGVNNSPLHF	TGTGCCAGCGGAGTAAATAATTCACCCCTCCACTTT
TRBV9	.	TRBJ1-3	CASTSLGSGNTIYF	TGTGCCAGCACCTCACTCGGCTCTGGAAACACCATATATTTT
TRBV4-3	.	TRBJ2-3	CASSQERVDTQYF	TGCGCCAGCAGCCAAGAGCGTGTCGATACGCAGTATTTT
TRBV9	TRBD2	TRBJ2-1	CASSVDSGGNLNEQFF	TGTGCCAGCAGCGTAGACAGCGGGGGGAACCTCAATGAGCAGTTCTTC
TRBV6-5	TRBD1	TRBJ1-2	CASSYTQGAGGYTF	TGTGCCAGCAGTTATACGCAGGGGGCTGGTGGCTACACCTTC
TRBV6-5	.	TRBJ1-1	CASHYWGATTNTEAFF	TGTGCCAGCCATTACTGGGGAGCAACAACGAACACTGAAGCTTTCTTT
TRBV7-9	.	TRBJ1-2	CASSLRGEYGYTF	TGTGCCAGCAGCCTACGGGGGGAGTATGGCTACACCTTC
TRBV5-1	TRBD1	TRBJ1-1	CASSPTGVQFEAFF	TGCGCCAGCAGCCCGACAGGGGTGCAATTTGAAGCTTTCTTT
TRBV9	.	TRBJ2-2	CASSVRGTDLNTGELFF	TGTGCCAGCAGCGTACGGGGGACAGACCTTAACACCGGGGAGCTGTTTTTT
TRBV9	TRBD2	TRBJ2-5	CASSAREWTSGGAVETQYF	TGTGCCAGCAGCGCCCGTGAGTGGACTAGCGGGGGGGCTGTGGAGACCCAGTACTTC
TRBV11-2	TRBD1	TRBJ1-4	CASSFGTGIEKLFF	TGTGCCAGCAGCTTCGGGACAGGGATTGAAAAACTGTTTTTT
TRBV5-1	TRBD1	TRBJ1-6	CASSWDSDSPLHF	TGCGCCAGCAGCTGGGACAGTGATTCACCCCTACACTTT
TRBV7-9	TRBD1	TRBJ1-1	CASSLVGTGNTEAFF	TGTGCCAGCAGCTTAGTTGGGACAGGGAACACTGAAGCTTTCTTT
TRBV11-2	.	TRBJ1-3	CASSLNTGTGNTIYF	TGTGCCAGCAGCCTTAATACAGGGACAGGAAACACCATATATTTT
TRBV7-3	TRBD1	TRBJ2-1	CASSPDRGQEQFF	TGTGCCAGCAGCCCCGACAGGGGGCAGGAGCAGTTCTTC
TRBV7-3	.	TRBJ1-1	CASSLTVNTEAFF	TGTGCCAGCAGCTTAACCGTGAACACTGAAGCTTTCTTT
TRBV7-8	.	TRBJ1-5	CATQGCQPQHF	TGTGCCACACAGGGCTGTCAGCCCCAGCATTTT
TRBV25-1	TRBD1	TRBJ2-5	CASSEEFGTGGQTQYF	TGTGCCAGCAGTGAAGAGTTCGGGACAGGGGGCCAGACCCAGTACTTC
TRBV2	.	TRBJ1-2	CASSEPAFNRAPNYGYTF	TGTGCCAGCAGCGAACCGGCCTTTAACAGGGCCCCTAACTATGGCTACACCTTC
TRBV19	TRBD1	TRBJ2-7	CATSIQGLEEQYF	TGTGCCACCTCAATACAGGGGTTAGAGGAGCAGTACTTC
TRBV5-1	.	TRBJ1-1	CASSLFHADTEAFF	TGCGCCAGCAGCTTGTTCCATGCGGACACTGAAGCTTTCTTT
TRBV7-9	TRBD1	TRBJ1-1	CASSLWTGENTEAFF	TGTGCCAGCAGCTTATGGACAGGAGAGAACACTGAAGCTTTCTTT
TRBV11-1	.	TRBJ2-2	CASSLATGRNTGELFF	TGTGCCAGCAGCTTAGCAACAGGGAGGAACACCGGGGAGCTGTTTTTT
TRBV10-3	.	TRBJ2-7	CAISDNTPERYF	TGTGCCATCAGTGACAACACCCCAGAGCGATACTTC
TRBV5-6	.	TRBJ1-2	CASSQIQGGDYGYTF	TGTGCCAGCAGCCAAATACAGGGAGGGGACTATGGCTACACCTTC
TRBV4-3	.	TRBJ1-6	CASSQELYRNSPLHF	TGCGCCAGCAGCCAAGAATTATACAGGAATTCACCCCTCCACTTT
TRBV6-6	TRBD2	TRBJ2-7	CASSSTSGGAYEQYF	TGTGCCAGCAGTTCTACTAGCGGGGGGGCCTACGAGCAGTACTTC
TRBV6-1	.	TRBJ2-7	CATTGYTFYEQYF	TGTGCCACCACAGGTTATACTTTCTACGAGCAGTACTTC
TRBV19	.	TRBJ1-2	CASRPGRDGGYTF	TGTGCCAGTAGACCCGGCAGGGATGGGGGCTACACCTTC
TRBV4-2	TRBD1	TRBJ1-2	CASSQDPRDSYGYTF	TGTGCCAGCAGCCAAGACCCTCGGGACAGCTATGGCTACACCTTC
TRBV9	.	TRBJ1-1	CASSPESGEGTEAFF	TGTGCCAGCAGCCCAGAATCCGGGGAGGGAACTGAAGCTTTCTTT
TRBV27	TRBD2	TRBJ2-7	CASRRGTSGGYEQYF	TGTGCCAGCAGAAGAGGGACTAGCGGGGGTTACGAGCAGTACTTC
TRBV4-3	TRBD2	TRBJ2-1	CASSQDVGGFQDNEQFF	TGCGCCAGCAGCCAGGACGTCGGGGGGTTCCAGGACAATGAGCAGTTCTTC
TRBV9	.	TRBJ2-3	CASSVAGGSTDTQYF	TGTGCCAGCAGCGTAGCGGGCGGGAGCACAGATACGCAGTATTTT
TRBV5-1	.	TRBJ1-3	CASSLASFSGNTIYF	TGCGCCAGCAGCTTGGCCAGTTTCTCTGGAAACACCATATATTTT
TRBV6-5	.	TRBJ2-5	CASSSAGFSKETQYF	TGTGCCAGCAGTTCGGCAGGGTTCTCAAAAGAGACCCAGTACTTC
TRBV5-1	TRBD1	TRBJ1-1	CASSPGQGGSETEAFF	TGCGCCAGCAGCCCCGGACAGGGTGGCTCGGAAACTGAAGCTTTCTTT
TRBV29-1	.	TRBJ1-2	CSVEAQGAGGGYTF	TGCAGCGTTGAAGCTCAAGGGGCTGGCGGTGGCTACACCTTC
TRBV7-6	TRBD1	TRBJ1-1	CASSLVKGARTEAFF	TGTGCCAGCAGCTTAGTGAAGGGGGCGAGAACTGAAGCTTTCTTT